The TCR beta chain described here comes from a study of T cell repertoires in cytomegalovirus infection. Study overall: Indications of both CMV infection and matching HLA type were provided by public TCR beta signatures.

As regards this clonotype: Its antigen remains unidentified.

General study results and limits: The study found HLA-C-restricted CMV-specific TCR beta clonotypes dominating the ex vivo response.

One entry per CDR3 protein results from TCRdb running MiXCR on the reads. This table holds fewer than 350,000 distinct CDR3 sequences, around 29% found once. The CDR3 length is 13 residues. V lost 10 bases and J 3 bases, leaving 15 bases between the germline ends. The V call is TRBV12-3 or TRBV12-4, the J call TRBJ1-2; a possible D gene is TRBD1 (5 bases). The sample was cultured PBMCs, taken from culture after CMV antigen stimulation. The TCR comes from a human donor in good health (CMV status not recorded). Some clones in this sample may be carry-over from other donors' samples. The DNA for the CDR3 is TGTGCCACCCGACGGGGGGAGGACTATGGCTACACCTTC. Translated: CATRRGEDYGYTF.